The 31 T cell receptor beta chains in this list originate from one sample, sequenced in a study of cytomegalovirus exposure and HLA in healthy donors. The PCR ran on 60 Vbeta and 13 Jbeta primers. Clones were read by immunoSEQ multiplex PCR, and TCRdb kept only the in-frame ones, dropping some. Altogether 84,000 or so clones are present, roughly 60% being singletons, with the ten largest covering 5.5%. The source material was PBMCs. These receptors originate from a woman aged 25 to 39 in good health and CMV-seropositive.

The chain joins TRBV6-1 to TRBJ1-5; TRBD1 agrees at 9 bases. Losses at the gene ends were 6 bases for V and 2 bases for J; bases not matched to a gene: 5. The CDR3 has 15 residues. Germline V gives CDR1 MNHNS, CDR2 SASEGT. The CDR3 DNA reads TGTGCCAGCAGGTTGGGACAGGGTGGCAATCAGCCCCAGCATTTT. It yields the protein CASRLGQGGNQPQHF.

The chain carries TRBV7-9 and TRBJ1-3; D remains ambiguous. V shed 4 bases and J shed 6 bases, with 16 bases lying between them. The germline CDR1 and CDR2 sequences are SEHNR and FQNEAQ (reference sequence). The CDR3 extends over 15 amino acids. CDR3: CASSSNRGFLNTIYF. The CDR3 DNA reads as TGTGCCAGCAGCTCGAATCGGGGATTCTTAAACACCATATATTTT.

This clone was picked up a small number of times. The chain has TRBV4-3 and TRBJ1-2, with unresolved D. The CDR3 is made up of 15 amino acids. Trimming pared 0 bases from V and 1 base from J, leaving 9 bases between. CDR1 and CDR2 (germline): LGHNA, YSLEER. The DNA for the CDR3 is TGCGCCAGCAGCCAAGATCTTAACTTTAACTATGGCTACACCTTC. The encoded protein is CASSQDLNFNYGYTF.

The table lists this clone with a few counts. This chain links TRBV7-2 with TRBJ1-2; TRBD1 agrees at 11 bases. From germline, CDR1 is SGHTA and CDR2 FQGNSA. J gave up 5 bases and V 5 bases, and 4 bases lay outside the gene matches. The CDR3 sequence is 14 residues long. The chain's CDR3 is CASSPGQGGYGYTF. CDR3 DNA sequence: TGTGCCAGCAGCCCGGGACAGGGGGGGTATGGCTACACCTTC.

The chain carries TRBV9 and TRBJ1-5; 7 bases line up with TRBD1. Germline CDR1 reads SGDLS; CDR2 reads YYNGEE. J lost 4 bases, V lost 5 bases, and 9 bases had no gene match. The CDR3 runs 15 residues. This CDR3 is CASSGSPTGNQPQHF. CDR3 nucleotides: TGTGCCAGCAGTGGATCACCGACAGGGAATCAGCCCCAGCATTTT.

This clone occurred a few times. V gene TRBV6-1 combines with J gene TRBJ1-1; D unresolved. Germline CDR1 MNHNS, CDR2 SASEGT. The CDR3 spans 14 residues. The ends were cut back, 7 bases at V and 0 bases at J, with 12 bases in the middle. CDR3 loop: CASIPQPVNTEAFF. The CDR3 DNA follows: TGTGCCAGCATTCCACAGCCCGTGAACACTGAAGCTTTCTTT.

This clone has only a few counts. This chain connects TRBV4-3 to TRBJ1-2; the D gene is possibly TRBD1 (5 bases). The V end was cut by 0 bases, the J end by 8 bases, with 19 bases between. In germline, CDR1 is LGHNA, CDR2 YSLEER. The CDR3 runs 16 residues. In nucleotides, the CDR3 is TGCGCCAGCAGCCAAGATCTAGGTCAGGGCAATTCGGGCTACACCTTC. This translates into CASSQDLGQGNSGYTF.

CDR3 protein: CASSLTGSFYEQYF. Here the CDR3 DNA reads TGTGCCAGCAGCCTGACAGGTTCCTTCTACGAGCAGTACTTC. This rearrangement joins TRBV11-1 to TRBJ2-7; tentatively, D is TRBD1 (6 bases). The CDR3 totals 14 residues. V gave up 5 bases and J gave up 3 bases, with 14 bases separating them. In germline, CDR1 is SGHAT, CDR2 FQDESV (reference sequence).

Remarks on this clone: This same CDR3 is encoded by further DNA sequences in the sample. The V and J genes are TRBV7-9 and TRBJ2-3; TRBD2 matches 7 bases. Per germline, CDR1 SEHNR and CDR2 FQNEAQ (reference sequence). This CDR3 comprises 18 residues. The V segment lost 1 base and the J segment 2 bases; nucleotides outside the gene matches: 12. CDR3 DNA sequence: TGTGCCAGCAGCTTAGGGGGCTCCGGGACTACCCTCACAGATACGCAGTATTTT. It codes for CASSLGGSGTTLTDTQYF.

The V gene is TRBV10-3, the J gene TRBJ2-7; D not resolved. V was clipped by 2 bases and J by 2 bases, with 25 bases between them. CDR1 is ENHRY and CDR2 is SYGVKD in the germline V gene. The CDR3 is 19 residues long. CDR3 DNA sequence: TGTGCCATCAGTGAGCCCGAAAATAATCTAGGCAAAGGCGCCTACGAGCAGTACTTC. Amino acids: CAISEPENNLGKGAYEQYF.

This clone was seen a single time. The chain couples TRBV19 to TRBJ1-5; D call uncertain. The length of the CDR3 is 15 residues. Trimming left V 1 base short and J 0 bases short, with 7 bases between. The germline V gene encodes CDR1 LNHDA and CDR2 SQIVND (reference sequence). CDR3 DNA sequence: TGTGCCAGTAGTATAGCTGAGTATAGCAATCAGCCCCAGCATTTT. Its protein product is CASSIAEYSNQPQHF.

The chain couples TRBV7-9 to TRBJ1-1; D is unclear. Germline V gene data show CDR1 as SEHNR and CDR2 as FQNEAQ (reference sequence). Trimming pared 3 bases from V and 6 bases from J, leaving 11 bases between. This CDR3 is built from 13 residues. CDR3 region: CASSFDGVAEAFF. DNA for the CDR3: TGTGCCAGCAGCTTCGACGGAGTCGCTGAAGCTTTCTTT.

This clone was counted a few times. The rearrangement links TRBV6-5 to TRBJ1-2; D might be TRBD1 (6 bases). Germline-derived CDR1 and CDR2 are MNHEY and SVGAGI. With 2 bases removed from V and 8 bases from J, the gap between germline ends came to 15 bases. CDR3 length: 14 amino acids. In DNA, the CDR3 is TGTGCCAGCAGTTACGGGGGCTCCTATGAAGGCTACACCTTC. As protein: CASSYGGSYEGYTF.

The chain employs TRBV29-1 and TRBJ2-7, with 12 bases fitting TRBD1. Germline CDR1 and CDR2: SQVTM and ANQGSEA. Germline trimming cut 5 bases from V and 12 bases from J; bases unmatched to any gene: 8. This CDR3 has 12 residues. CDR3 sequence: CSVLSGTGGMYF. In nucleotides, the CDR3 is TGCAGCGTTTTGTCGGGGACAGGGGGCATGTACTTC.

This clone was detected only a few times. The chain links TRBV28 to TRBJ2-7, with TRBD2 identical over 7 bases. The germline CDR1 and CDR2 sequences are MDHEN and SYDVKM. This CDR3 has 14 residues. J lost 9 bases, V lost 8 bases, and 16 bases had no gene match. CDR3 nucleotide sequence: TGTGCCAGCGGCCGGGGGGACTTTACCGCCAGGCAGTACTTC. Translating gives CASGRGDFTARQYF.

There are a few counts of this clone. The V call is TRBV4-2, the J call TRBJ2-6; 7 bases fit TRBD2. V lost 0 bases to trimming and J lost 2 bases; unmatched junction nucleotides: 1. Germline V gene lookup returns CDR1 LGHNA and CDR2 YNFKEQ. The CDR3 consists of 16 residues. The CDR3 spells CASSQDGGAGANVLTF. CDR3 DNA: TGTGCCAGCAGCCAAGATGGGGGGGCTGGGGCCAACGTCCTGACTTTC.

The J gene is TRBJ2-2, the V gene TRBV21-1; the table calls TRBD1, which could not be checked here. TRBV21-1 is a pseudogene locus. There are 17 residues in the CDR3. The CDR3 is CASRTESRDIRTGELFF. The DNA of the CDR3 is TGTGCCAGCAGAACCGAAAGCCGGGACATACGTACCGGGGAGCTGTTTTTT.

This clone has just a few counts. The J gene is TRBJ2-3, the V gene TRBV7-2; D possibly corresponds to TRBD1 (6 bases). Germline CDR1 is SGHTA and CDR2 is FQGNSA. The CDR3 totals 15 residues. V dropped 2 bases and J dropped 0 bases, with 9 bases sitting between them. CDR3: CASSLNTGSTDTQYF. The CDR3 DNA reads TGTGCCAGCAGCTTAAATACAGGGAGCACAGATACGCAGTATTTT.

The V and J genes are TRBV18 and TRBJ1-1; a weak D match, TRBD1 (6 bases). Looked up from germline, CDR1 is KGHSH and CDR2 is LQKENI. Trimming pared 3 bases from V and 4 bases from J, leaving 15 bases between. The CDR3 loop spans 15 amino acids. In DNA, the CDR3 is TGTGCCAGCTCACCCGACAGGTATCGAGGCACTGAAGCTTTCTTT. This translates into CASSPDRYRGTEAFF. The whole variable domain, filled in from reference TRBV18 and TRBJ1-1, reads NAGVMQNPRHLVRRRGQEARLRCSPMKGHSHVYWYRQLPEEGLKFMVYLQKENIIDESGMPKERFSAEFPKEGPSILRIQQVVRGDSAAYFCASSPDRYRGTEAFFGQGTRLTVV.

The chain employs TRBV9 and TRBJ1-5; maybe TRBD1 (6 bases). Germline-derived CDR1 and CDR2 are SGDLS and YYNGEE. The CDR3 is 17 residues long. V shed 3 bases and J shed 4 bases, with 20 bases lying between them. This CDR3 reads CASSDYGRDTDNQPQHF. The CDR3 coding sequence is TGTGCCAGCAGCGACTATGGACGGGACACAGATAATCAGCCCCAGCATTTT.

This clone showed up just once. The chain is built from TRBV12-5 and TRBJ1-6; possible D gene TRBD1, 5 bases. V was pared by 7 bases and J by 14 bases, with 21 bases between. This CDR3 is built from 14 residues. Germline V gene lookup returns CDR1 LGHNT and CDR2 FRNRAP. CDR3 residues: CASASMGPIGALHF. CDR3 sequence (DNA): TGTGCTAGTGCCTCGATGGGGCCCATCGGAGCCCTCCACTTT.

This chain joins TRBV28 and TRBJ1-4, with D possibly being TRBD1 (6 bases). The CDR3 length is 15 residues. V lost 2 bases to trimming and J lost 1 base, with 8 bases between them. Germline CDR1 is MDHEN and CDR2 is SYDVKM. Here the CDR3 reads CASSLGGLTNEKLFF. CDR3 bases: TGTGCCAGCAGTTTAGGGGGCTTAACTAATGAAAAACTGTTTTTT.

CDR3 DNA sequence: TGTGCCAGCAGCCGAGGAGGAAGGGTTCCGACCGGGGAGCTGTTTTTT. Translated, it gives CASSRGGRVPTGELFF. V and J are TRBV14 and TRBJ2-2, with D possibly TRBD2 on 5 matching bases. The V gene lost 4 bases and the J gene lost 5 bases, with 17 bases spanning the gap. The CDR3 covers 16 residues. CDR1 and CDR2 (germline): SGHDN, FVKESK.

The CDR3 DNA follows: TGTGCCAGCAGCCCCACCGGGACAGAAGCTTTCTTT. Translating it yields CASSPTGTEAFF. The V gene is TRBV11-2, the J gene TRBJ1-1; weak D call: TRBD1 (6 bases). Germline values: CDR1 SGHAT, CDR2 FQNNGV. V was pared by 5 bases and J by 8 bases, with 12 bases between. The CDR3 loop spans 12 amino acids. The variable domain in full, with the rest retrieved from reference TRBV11-2 and TRBJ1-1, is EAGVAQSPRYKIIEKRQSVAFWCNPISGHATLYWYQQILGQGPKLLIQFQNNGVVDDSQLPKDRFSAERLKGVDSTLKIQPAKLEDSAVYLCASSPTGTEAFFGQGTRLTVV.

This sequence joins TRBV18 and TRBJ2-3; TRBD2 might be the D (6 bases). This CDR3 spans 14 amino acids. Germline V gives CDR1 KGHSH, CDR2 LQKENI. Trimming pared 8 bases from V and 4 bases from J, leaving 16 bases between. CDR3 sequence (DNA): TGTGCCAGCAAACAAGTGGGGGAGGCAGATACGCAGTATTTT. Protein sequence: CASKQVGEADTQYF. Together with reference TRBV18 and TRBJ2-3, the CDR3 gives the full variable domain: NAGVMQNPRHLVRRRGQEARLRCSPMKGHSHVYWYRQLPEEGLKFMVYLQKENIIDESGMPKERFSAEFPKEGPSILRIQQVVRGDSAAYFCASKQVGEADTQYFGPGTRLTVL.

V usage is TRBV9 and J usage is TRBJ1-2, with a possible D match to TRBD1 (6 bases). Trimming left V 6 bases short and J 0 bases short, with 12 bases between. This CDR3 has 14 amino acids. The germline V gene encodes CDR1 SGDLS and CDR2 YYNGEE. In DNA, the CDR3 is TGTGCCAGCACCCCGACAGGCACTAACTATGGCTACACCTTC. This encodes CASTPTGTNYGYTF.

The J gene is TRBJ1-1, the V gene TRBV29-1, with TRBD1 as a possible D gene (5 bases). The CDR3 contains 11 residues. Per germline, CDR1 SQVTM and CDR2 ANQGSEA. V dropped 4 bases and J dropped 6 bases, with 9 bases sitting between them. The CDR3 sequence: CSVARVSEAFF. The CDR3 region has the DNA TGCAGCGTTGCCAGGGTGTCTGAAGCTTTCTTT.

The V call is TRBV15, the J call TRBJ2-1, with TRBD2 identical over 11 bases. Germline lookup yields CDR1 LNHNV and CDR2 YYDKDF (reference sequence). V lost 4 bases and J lost 5; bases outside the gene matches: 4. The CDR3 loop spans 15 amino acids. In nucleotides, the CDR3 is TGTGCCACCAGCATTAGCGGGGGGGCCCACAATGAGCAGTTCTTC. This codes for CATSISGGAHNEQFF.

The chain recombines TRBV7-9 with TRBJ2-7, with D possibly being TRBD1 (6 bases). Looked up from germline, CDR1 is SEHNR and CDR2 is FQNEAQ (reference sequence). V was cut by 2 bases and J by 3 bases, with 26 bases left in between. The CDR3 runs 19 residues. As DNA, the CDR3 is TGTGCCAGCAGCTTATTTGTATCATGGGGGCGGGTTTCTCACTACGAGCAGTACTTC. It specifies CASSLFVSWGRVSHYEQYF.

The chain uses TRBV5-6 and TRBJ1-1, with 8 bases fitting TRBD1. This CDR3 region has 15 residues. The germline CDR1 and CDR2 sequences are SGHDT and YYEEEE. V trimming: 3 bases; J trimming: 4 bases; junction bases outside the gene matches: 8. The CDR3 spells CASSSPTGAATEAFF. The CDR3 DNA reads TGTGCCAGCAGCTCTCCGACAGGGGCGGCCACTGAAGCTTTCTTT.

The DNA of the CDR3 is TGTGCCAGCAGCTCAGACCCTAGCGGGGGGACCACCGGGGAGCTGTTTTTT. It yields the protein CASSSDPSGGTTGELFF. The J gene is TRBJ2-2, the V gene TRBV5-4, with TRBD2 identical over 11 bases. Trimming cost V 3 bases and J 4 bases; bases outside gene matches: 8. The CDR3 runs to 17 residues. The V gene's germline CDR1 is SGHNT and CDR2 YYREEE (reference sequence).